The sequence of this T cell receptor beta chain was determined in a study of blood T cell repertoires in COVID-19 (dated by TCRdb to about 2020). Background for the entire study: Samples covering the acute and convalescent phases of COVID-19 were provided by collaborators in the United States, Italy and Spain. The prospective study material was composed of cDNA or gDNA derived from T cells, B-cell-depleted T cells, or PBMCs. Deeply sampled blood TCRbeta repertoires from subjects exposed to, actively infected with, or recovered from COVID-19 were included in the dataset. The repertoires were released in a freely available public database intended as a resource for research on the immune response to SARS-CoV-2. Samples were obtained from the ongoing ImmuneRACE study (first 160 participants) and from over 1,000 subjects provided by 6 global collaborators. The sample metadata nearly always contained a de-identified subject ID, COVID-19 status, age in years and sex. HLA class I and class II types, where available, came from metadata supplied by the sample provider rather than from assay-based typing. The paper's findings and limits, for the study overall: The amount of clinical and demographic metadata varied by source and participant and was provided uncurated.

The CDR3, from cysteine to phenylalanine, totals 15 residues. The read is trimmed to its CDR3 DNA, 45 bases read in frame from base 1. V loses 0 bases, J loses 5 bases, and the germline ends lie 11 bases apart. As encoded in the germline V gene (reference sequence), CDR1 is SGHKS while CDR2 is YYEKEE. TCRbeta CDR3 regions were amplified from genomic DNA using the immunoSEQ Assay, a bias-controlled multiplex PCR. Processing in the source paper ran as follows. The number of nucleated cells in each sample was estimated by amplification of reference gene primers within the assay. To quantify the absolute abundance of each unique TCRbeta CDR3 rearrangement, sequence reads were collapsed and filtered. For each sample, productive Simpson clonality was calculated by taking the square root of Simpson's diversity index across productive rearrangements. In its TCRdb copy, this immuneACCESS table keeps in-frame sequences only and misses some clones. Where compared with another copy, unresolved V genes explain less than half of these, and the others have no known cause. V, J and clone size are taken as reported in that table, and D and trimming were inferred from the DNA itself. The sample includes 150,000 to 200,000 clones, with just over 85% observed a single time. Of the sample, 7.5% to 10% falls within the top ten clones.

Whole blood was collected in K2EDTA tubes by collaborating institutions according to the institutions' own protocols. For TCRbeta analysis, collaborators shipped samples in one of three forms: frozen whole blood, isolated PBMCs, or DNA extracted from either of those sample types. With regard to this clone: Its target antigen remains unknown. No quality values exist for individual bases; no much larger clone is one base distant.

The chain employs TRBV5-5 and TRBJ1-4, with an unclear D gene assignment. The sequence was collected from a man aged 50 to 59 with active or convalescent COVID-19. Sequenced: peripheral blood. The CDR3 corresponds to CASSLASGINEKLFF. The base sequence is TGTGCCAGCAGCTTGGCCTCAGGAATAAATGAAAAACTGTTTTTT.